The text below deals with one TCR beta chain. This specimen belongs to a study of blood T cell repertoires in COVID-19. Study-wide background: COVID-19 samples collected from the United States, Italy and Spain covered acute and convalescent phases. Nucleic acid was either cDNA or gDNA, and it came from T cells, B-cell-depleted T cells, or PBMCs.

The germline CDR1 and CDR2 sequences are MNHEY and SVGAGI. This CDR3 contains 13 residues. The J segment lost 4 bases and the V segment lost 5 bases, leaving 2 bases of the junction unmatched. Sequencing used immunoSEQ multiplex PCR; TCRdb keeps in-frame clones, though not all of them. This table has approximately 160,000 clones, 84% appearing once. The TCR sequence derives from a woman in her forties or fifties who had recovered from COVID-19. This rearrangement joins TRBV6-5 to TRBJ1-1, with TRBD1 matching 9 bases. Sequenced sample: PBMCs or T cells enriched from blood (not recorded which). Here the CDR3 DNA reads TGTGCCAGCAGTCAGACAGGGGGCACTGAAGCTTTCTTT. Its translation is CASSQTGGTEAFF.